In its sample, the clone carrying this T cell receptor beta chain was seen a few times. The target antigen is unknown. Because the CDR3 is missing its conserved closing phenylalanine or tryptophan, this is likely a read error. The library came from three nested PCR rounds adapted from ARM-PCR protocols. TCRdb re-analysed the multiplex PCR reads in MiXCR, keeping a single row per CDR3 protein. The table records over 100,000 distinct CDR3 sequences, about 64% of them present only once. This entry is derived from a study of tumor and adjacent non-tumor tissue in lung cancer. Overall study findings and caveats: Top 100 clones took a larger repertoire share in normal lung. TCR diversity was significantly greater in tumor than normal lung tissue. Shorter survival was associated with higher TCR diversity in tumors.

No cell sorting was done before RNA was extracted from the tissue. This non-tumor lung sample came from over 3 cm beyond the tumor edge. Trimming stripped 5 bases from V and 4 bases from J, with 13 bases between. This CDR3 has 14 residues. Germline assignment: CDR1 SGHAT and CDR2 FQNNGV. This chain links TRBV11-2 with TRBJ2-3; D call uncertain. The receptor's source is a man between 60 and 70 years old with non-small cell lung cancer. Sequenced input: distant non-tumor lung tissue. CDR3 bases: TGTGCCAGCAGCAAAGGAGAGGATTCAGATACGCAGTATTTA. Amino acids: CASSKGEDSDTQYL.